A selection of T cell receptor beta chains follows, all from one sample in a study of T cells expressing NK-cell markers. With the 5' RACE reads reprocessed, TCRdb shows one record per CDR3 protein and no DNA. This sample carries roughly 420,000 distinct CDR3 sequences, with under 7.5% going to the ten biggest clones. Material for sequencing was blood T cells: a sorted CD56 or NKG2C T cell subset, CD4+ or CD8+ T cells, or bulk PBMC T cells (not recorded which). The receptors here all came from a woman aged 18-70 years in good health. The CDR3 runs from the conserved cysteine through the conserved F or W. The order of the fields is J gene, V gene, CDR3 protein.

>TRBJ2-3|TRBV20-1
CSARDHASRTDTQYF
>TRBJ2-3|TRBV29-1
CSVEEVKVDTQYF
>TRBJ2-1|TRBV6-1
CASRLTRGRLDNEQFF
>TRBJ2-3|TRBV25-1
CASSELSAGSTDTQYF
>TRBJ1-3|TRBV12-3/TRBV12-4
CASSSRLNRGRAFF
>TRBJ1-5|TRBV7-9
CASSSTGTQGNQPQHF
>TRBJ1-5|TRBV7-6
CASSMGTGVGNQPQHF
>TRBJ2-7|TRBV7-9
CASSLDGVSYEQYF
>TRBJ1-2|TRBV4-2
CASSHGGTDSNYGYTF
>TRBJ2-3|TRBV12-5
CASGFTGRGGTDTQYF
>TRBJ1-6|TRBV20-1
CSARVTGGESSPLHF
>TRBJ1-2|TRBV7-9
CASSLVGGGSYGYTF
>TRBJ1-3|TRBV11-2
CASSLDSLGNTIYF
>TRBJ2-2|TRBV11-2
CASGLGTKILNTGELFF